The 16 T cell receptor beta chains presented below share a single source sample, sequenced in a study of cytomegalovirus exposure and HLA in healthy donors. 60 Vbeta and 13 Jbeta primers were used in PCR. TCRdb's table, derived via immunoSEQ multiplex PCR, lists solely in-frame clones and lacks some. The sample carries roughly 150,000 clones, approximately 73% recorded once. The sample comprised PBMCs. Receptors originate from a woman under 30 in good health and CMV-seropositive.

Only one count was recorded for this clone. The V and J genes are TRBV7-9 and TRBJ2-5; D gene ambiguous. Trimming pared 5 bases from V and 2 bases from J, leaving 15 bases between. CDR3 length equals 15 residues. The germline CDR1 and CDR2 sequences are SEHNR and FQNEAQ (reference sequence). The CDR3 loop reads CASSPGSPFQETQYF. The CDR3 nucleotides are TGTGCCAGCAGCCCCGGGTCTCCCTTTCAAGAGACCCAGTACTTC.

CDR3 amino acids: CASSGQGFEKLFF. For the CDR3, the DNA is TGTGCCAGCAGCGGACAGGGGTTTGAAAAACTGTTTTTT. This chain links TRBV25-1 with TRBJ1-4; 9 nucleotides match TRBD1. This CDR3 contains 13 residues. The V and J ends lost 6 bases and 7 bases, in that order; junction bases with no gene match: 3. CDR1 is MGHDK and CDR2 is SYGVNS in the germline V gene.

The chain links TRBV9 to TRBJ1-1, with D uncertain. Trimming left V 0 bases short and J 2 bases short, with 5 bases between. This CDR3 is built from 13 residues. Germline lookup yields CDR1 SGDLS and CDR2 YYNGEE. The CDR3 sequence: CASSVDLNTEAFF. The CDR3 DNA follows: TGTGCCAGCAGCGTAGATCTAAACACTGAAGCTTTCTTT.

The V call is TRBV6-5, the J call TRBJ1-2; no reliable D call. The CDR3 has 12 residues. The germline V gene has CDR1 MNHEY and CDR2 SVGAGI. The V and J ends lost 5 bases and 5 bases respectively, with 9 bases between them. CDR3 sequence reads: CASSTVKYGYTF. CDR3 in DNA: TGTGCCAGCAGTACAGTAAAATATGGCTACACCTTC.

This chain links TRBV7-3 with TRBJ1-3; TRBD1 matches at 7 bases. The V gene end was trimmed by 4 bases and the J gene end by 8 bases; junction bases not matched to a gene: 5. CDR3 length: 13 amino acids. Germline V lookup: CDR1 SGHTA, CDR2 FQGTGA. The chain's CDR3 is CASSSGQRDTIYF. In nucleotides, the CDR3 is TGTGCCAGCAGCTCGGGACAGAGAGACACCATATATTTT. Variable domain in full (rest from reference TRBV7-3 and TRBJ1-3): GAGVSQTPSNKVTEKGKYVELRCDPISGHTALYWYRQSLGQGPEFLIYFQGTGAADDSGLPNDRFFAVRPEGSVSTLKIQRTERGDSAVYLCASSSGQRDTIYFGEGSWLTVV.

V gene TRBV7-8 combines with J gene TRBJ1-1, with TRBD1 identical over 7 bases. The CDR3 length is 15 residues. V shed 2 bases and J 0 bases; nucleotides not matched to a gene: 3. The germline CDR1 and CDR2 sequences are SGHVS and FQNEAQ. The CDR3 DNA sequence: TGTGCCAGCAGCTTACGGGGACAGTTGAACACTGAAGCTTTCTTT. Amino acid sequence: CASSLRGQLNTEAFF.

The chain uses TRBV7-2 and TRBJ1-5; D gene unclear. Trimming pared 5 bases from V and 1 base from J, leaving 12 bases between. The V gene's germline CDR1 is SGHTA and CDR2 FQGNSA. The CDR3 sequence is 15 residues long. CDR3 coding DNA: TGTGCCAGCAGCCCGACTTGGGTAAGCAATCAGCCCCAGCATTTT. Translated: CASSPTWVSNQPQHF.

This clone has just a few counts. The chain employs TRBV6-5 and TRBJ2-6; D call uncertain. The CDR3 extends over 15 amino acids. Germline V gene lookup returns CDR1 MNHEY and CDR2 SVGAGI. V was shortened by 6 bases and J by 2 bases, with 11 bases between the two germline ends. Here the CDR3 reads CASSLAPTGANVLTF. Here the CDR3 DNA reads TGTGCCAGCAGCCTCGCCCCTACTGGGGCCAACGTCCTGACTTTC.

This clone was counted only a few times. J is TRBJ1-2 and V is TRBV9; 11 bases fit TRBD1. The germline gives CDR1 SGDLS, CDR2 YYNGEE. V lost 7 bases and J lost 7; bases outside the gene matches: 6. This CDR3 region has 13 residues. CDR3 DNA: TGTGCCAGCCGGGGACAGGGGGTGAGTGGCTACACCTTC. Its protein product is CASRGQGVSGYTF.

This clone was detected a few times. This chain links TRBV7-9 with TRBJ2-7; 9 bases fit TRBD2. The CDR3 contains 13 residues. Germline values: CDR1 SEHNR, CDR2 FQNEAQ (reference sequence). V dropped 7 bases and J dropped 3; count of bases not matched to a gene: 4. CDR3 nucleotides: TGTGCCAGCACCCAAGCGGGGGGCTACGAGCAGTACTTC. Encoded protein: CASTQAGGYEQYF.

The V and J genes are TRBV30 and TRBJ2-5, with D possibly matching TRBD2 (7 bases). The CDR3 sequence is 14 residues long. CDR1 GTSNPN and CDR2 SVGIG come from the germline V gene (reference sequence). Trimming cost V 3 bases and J 4 bases, with 15 bases left between them. CDR3 sequence: CAWSGGPHLETQYF. CDR3 sequence (DNA): TGTGCCTGGAGCGGGGGGCCCCACCTAGAGACCCAGTACTTC.

The genes are TRBV9 and TRBJ2-3; D is perhaps TRBD1 (7 bases). The CDR3 contains 17 residues. V gave up 4 bases and J gave up 1 base, with 19 bases separating them. Germline loops: CDR1 SGDLS, CDR2 YYNGEE. CDR3 DNA sequence: TGTGCCAGCAGCCCTCAGGGGGGTCGGCAGGGCACAGATACGCAGTATTTT. Encoded protein: CASSPQGGRQGTDTQYF.

This clone was counted a few times. The chain is built from TRBV29-1 and TRBJ2-1, with 7 bases that match TRBD1. Germline assignment: CDR1 SQVTM and CDR2 ANQGSEA. The CDR3 sequence is 11 residues long. The V and J ends lost 4 bases and 8 bases, in that order; junction bases with no gene match: 2. CDR3 nucleotides: TGCAGCGTTGGAGGGGGCCATGAGCAGTTCTTC. Translated, it gives CSVGGGHEQFF.

In this sample, this clone turned up once. The chain has TRBV5-4 and TRBJ2-7; D perhaps matches TRBD1 (6 bases). CDR3 size: 14 residues. Germline V CDR1 and CDR2: SGHNT, YYREEE (reference sequence). Trimming shortened V by 3 bases and J by 5 bases, and 15 bases separated the two germline ends. The CDR3 loop is CASSWGLELNEQYF. The CDR3 DNA reads TGTGCCAGCAGCTGGGGGCTAGAGTTAAACGAGCAGTACTTC.

V gene TRBV5-6 combines with J gene TRBJ2-1; TRBD2 agrees at 8 bases. Trimming took 0 bases from V and 4 from J; bases not matched to a gene: 3. This CDR3 contains 15 residues. The germline V gene has CDR1 SGHDT and CDR2 YYEEEE. CDR3 residues: CASSLGSGGYNEQFF. The CDR3 coding sequence is TGTGCCAGCAGCTTGGGCAGCGGGGGTTACAATGAGCAGTTCTTC.

This chain connects TRBV7-8 to TRBJ2-1; tentative D call: TRBD2 (6 bases). From germline, CDR1 is SGHVS and CDR2 FQNEAQ. The CDR3 runs 15 residues. Trimming stripped 4 bases from V and 2 bases from J, with 12 bases between. The CDR3 DNA reads TGTGCCAGCAGCTACGGGACTGAACCCTACAATGAGCAGTTCTTC. Amino acids: CASSYGTEPYNEQFF.